These 25 T cell receptor beta chains were all obtained from the same sample, sequenced in a study of CD8+ T cells in alopecia areata listed by TCRdb under 2018. This sample's time point label indicates: around 28 days on oral tofacitinib. The treatment or condition tag for this specimen amounts to: oral pan-JAK inhibitor, 5-10 mg twice daily. The library came from the immunoSEQ multiplex PCR assay. To provide template for TCR sequencing, every sample had RNA extracted and reverse transcribed into cDNA. The table was pulled from immuneACCESS by TCRdb, which kept in-frame rearrangements only. Such tables lose some clones; where checked, under half of the loss comes from unresolved V genes, and the rest has no known cause. The sample data list about 160,000 clones, and just over 65% of these were observed just once. The ten largest clones capture more than 0.7% of the sample. The source was CD4+ T cells sorted from blood, collected at week 4, from a patient treated with tofacitinib. These receptors all come from a human donor with alopecia areata.

Note on this clone: The identical CDR3 is also encoded by other nucleotide sequences in the sample. The genes are TRBV30 and TRBJ2-2; D gene ambiguous. With 0 bases removed from V and 4 bases from J, the gap between germline ends came to 6 bases. CDR3 size: 13 residues. Per germline, CDR1 GTSNPN and CDR2 SVGIG (reference sequence). This CDR3 is CAWSVSVTGELFF. CDR3 sequence (DNA): TGTGCCTGGAGTGTTAGTGTCACCGGGGAGCTGTTTTTT.

This clone was observed a few times. The chain combines TRBV7-9 with TRBJ2-3, with D hard to call. This CDR3 contains 13 residues. Between the trimmed V and J ends, which lost 5 bases and 0 bases, there was a span of 6 bases. The germline CDR1 and CDR2 sequences are SEHNR and FQNEAQ (reference sequence). The CDR3 DNA is TGTGCCAGCAGCCCCTGGAGCACAGATACGCAGTATTTT. This translates into CASSPWSTDTQYF.

This clone has just a few counts. The V and J genes are TRBV19 and TRBJ1-4; D is ambiguous. Trimming pared 7 bases from V and 8 bases from J, leaving 20 bases between. The CDR3 is 15 amino acids. Germline V gives CDR1 LNHDA, CDR2 SQIVND (reference sequence). The CDR3 nucleotides read TGTGCCAGTAACCTGGGAGCCCCCGCGGGGGAAAAACTGTTTTTT. This codes for CASNLGAPAGEKLFF.

The V gene is TRBV7-3, the J gene TRBJ2-5; 7 nucleotides align to TRBD2. V was clipped by 3 bases and J by 5 bases; unmatched bases: 12. The CDR3 covers 16 residues. The germline CDR1 and CDR2 sequences are SGHTA and FQGTGA. The CDR3 nucleotides are TGTGCCAGCAGCTTGCGGGACGGTCGTAGCGGGGAGACCCAGTACTTC. The encoded protein is CASSLRDGRSGETQYF.

This chain uses TRBV10-3 with TRBJ1-1; tentatively, D is TRBD1 (6 bases). Germline assignment: CDR1 ENHRY and CDR2 SYGVKD. This CDR3 has 12 amino acids. V was pared by 6 bases and J by 10 bases, with 15 bases between. The CDR3 DNA is TGTGCCATCAGGGAAACAGGGAGTGGAGCTTTCTTT. Translation gives CAIRETGSGAFF.

The chain is built from TRBV7-8 and TRBJ2-4; TRBD2 matches at 10 bases. V dropped 5 bases and J dropped 5; count of bases not matched to a gene: 6. Per germline, CDR1 SGHVS and CDR2 FQNEAQ. This CDR3 comprises 15 residues. The CDR3 sequence: CASSAGTSAENIQYF. CDR3 in DNA: TGTGCCAGCAGCGCGGGGACTAGCGCCGAAAACATTCAGTACTTC.

This clone was seen only a few times. This CDR3 reads CASSQDIGLAPGEQFF. As DNA, the CDR3 is TGTGCCAGCAGCCAAGATATCGGGCTAGCCCCGGGTGAGCAGTTCTTC. The chain couples TRBV4-2 to TRBJ2-1; TRBD2 might be the D (5 bases). The CDR3 length is 16 residues. Trimming took 0 bases from V and 9 from J, leaving 18 bases between them. Looked up from germline, CDR1 is LGHNA and CDR2 is YNFKEQ.

The chain joins TRBV10-3 to TRBJ2-5; TRBD2 matches at 7 bases. This CDR3 spans 17 amino acids. Unmatched junction bases numbered 8, after V lost 0 bases and J lost 1 base. Germline V lookup: CDR1 ENHRY, CDR2 SYGVKD. The CDR3 spells CAISESLGSGAQETQYF. Written as DNA, the CDR3 is TGTGCCATCAGTGAGTCGTTAGGCAGCGGGGCCCAAGAGACCCAGTACTTC.

The chain has TRBV14 and TRBJ1-1, with D unresolved. The CDR3 is 15 residues long. Germline V gene lookup returns CDR1 SGHDN and CDR2 FVKESK. V lost 1 base and J 0 bases, leaving 9 bases between the germline ends. CDR3 protein: CASSQALAVNTEAFF. The CDR3, as DNA: TGTGCCAGCAGCCAAGCCCTCGCAGTGAACACTGAAGCTTTCTTT.

This clone was detected only a few times. The V gene is TRBV6-5, the J gene TRBJ2-2, with D perhaps being TRBD1 or TRBD2 (5 bases each). Looked up from germline, CDR1 is MNHEY and CDR2 is SVGAGI. The V end was cut by 9 bases, the J end by 6 bases, with 20 bases between. The CDR3 has 15 amino acids. CDR3 region: CASRQQTGWAGELFF. CDR3 coding DNA: TGTGCCAGTAGACAGCAGACGGGGTGGGCCGGGGAGCTGTTTTTT.

This rearrangement joins TRBV5-6 to TRBJ2-6; tentative D call: TRBD1 (7 bases). Trimming took off 4 bases at V and 0 bases at J, with 11 bases between the two ends. The CDR3 covers 16 residues. Germline assignment: CDR1 SGHDT and CDR2 YYEEEE. The CDR3 loop is CASSRGRGSGANVLTF. For the CDR3, the DNA is TGTGCCAGCAGCAGGGGGCGGGGCTCTGGGGCCAACGTCCTGACTTTC.

The gene calls are TRBV11-2 and TRBJ1-1; no firm D call. The V end was cut by 8 bases, the J end by 1 base, with 11 bases between. Germline loops: CDR1 SGHAT, CDR2 FQNNGV. This CDR3 has 13 residues. CDR3: CASGIKPNTEAFF. The CDR3 coding sequence is TGTGCCAGCGGCATTAAACCGAACACTGAAGCTTTCTTT.

This clone has just a few counts. This chain links TRBV15 with TRBJ1-3; 10 nucleotides match TRBD1. The CDR3 is 17 amino acids. Looked up from germline, CDR1 is LNHNV and CDR2 is YYDKDF (reference sequence). V gave up 5 bases and J gave up 0 bases; unmatched junction bases: 7. CDR3 loop: CATSDRDRGTSGNTIYF. Here the CDR3 DNA reads TGTGCCACCAGCGACCGGGACAGGGGAACCTCTGGAAACACCATATATTTT. Looking up the rest from reference TRBV15 and TRBJ1-3 gives the full variable domain: DAMVIQNPRYQVTQFGKPVTLSCSQTLNHNVMYWYQQKSSQAPKLLFHYYDKDFNNEADTPDNFQSRRPNTSFCFLDIRSPGLGDTAMYLCATSDRDRGTSGNTIYFGEGSWLTVV.

This clone was observed a single time. The genes are TRBV2 and TRBJ1-1; D unclear. Between the trimmed V and J ends, which lost 0 bases and 3 bases, there was a span of 8 bases. Germline V gene lookup returns CDR1 SNHLY and CDR2 FYNNEI. CDR3 length equals 14 residues. Here the CDR3 reads CASSEALRYTEAFF. DNA of the CDR3: TGTGCCAGCAGTGAAGCGCTTAGGTACACTGAAGCTTTCTTT.

A single count supports this clone. The V gene is TRBV7-2, the J gene TRBJ2-3; weak D call: TRBD2 (5 bases). Trimming stripped 1 base from V and 6 bases from J, with 8 bases between. Germline-derived CDR1 and CDR2 are SGHTA and FQGNSA. The CDR3 extends over 13 amino acids. The CDR3 DNA follows: TGTGCCAGCAGCTTAGACCCTAGCGATACGCAGTATTTT. Its protein product is CASSLDPSDTQYF.

This clone is a singleton in its sample. The chain is built from TRBV30 and TRBJ2-5; no clear D gene. The V end lost 3 bases, the J end lost 1 base, and 15 bases lay between the germline ends. Germline V gives CDR1 GTSNPN, CDR2 SVGIG (reference sequence). The CDR3 contains 15 residues. DNA of the CDR3: TGTGCCTGGAGGGATCTGGGCGAATTCCAAGAGACCCAGTACTTC. This encodes CAWRDLGEFQETQYF.

In this sample, this clone turned up a few times. The chain is built from TRBV6-5 and TRBJ1-2; the D is unclear. Germline loops: CDR1 MNHEY, CDR2 SVGAGI. The CDR3 runs 12 residues. Trimming pared 9 bases from V and 8 bases from J, leaving 16 bases between. The CDR3 nucleotides are TGTGCCAGGATAAGTAGGAGGAAAGGCTACACCTTC. It is translated as CARISRRKGYTF.

The chain links TRBV2 to TRBJ2-1; a weak D match, TRBD1 (5 bases). The CDR3 covers 14 residues. Trimming cost V 7 bases and J 7 bases, with 17 bases left between them. CDR1 is SNHLY and CDR2 is FYNNEI in the germline V gene. CDR3 in DNA: TGTGCCAGCAAGGTCGCCAGGGCTGGGAATGAGCAGTTCTTC. It specifies CASKVARAGNEQFF.

The chain is built from TRBV7-9 and TRBJ1-2, with D possibly being TRBD1 (6 bases). The V end was cut by 6 bases, the J end by 4 bases, with 18 bases between. The CDR3 has 15 amino acids. The germline V gene has CDR1 SEHNR and CDR2 FQNEAQ (reference sequence). In DNA, the CDR3 is TGTGCCAGCAGATCCTCGTCAGGGGATGCCTATGGCTACACCTTC. As protein: CASRSSSGDAYGYTF.

The J gene is TRBJ2-6, the V gene TRBV15; D call uncertain. CDR3 length: 15 residues. Trimming left V 5 bases short and J 10 bases short, with 18 bases between. Germline lookup yields CDR1 LNHNV and CDR2 YYDKDF (reference sequence). Here the CDR3 reads CATSGSPPRGNVLTF. The CDR3 DNA reads as TGTGCCACCAGCGGTTCTCCGCCGCGTGGGAACGTCCTGACTTTC.

This chain joins TRBV6-5 and TRBJ2-7; 7 positions match TRBD1. Trimming took 6 bases from V and 2 from J; bases not matched to a gene: 10. The CDR3 has 15 amino acids. Per the germline V gene, CDR1 is MNHEY and CDR2 is SVGAGI. Here the CDR3 DNA reads TGTGCCAGCAGGTTTGGTCGACAGGGAACCTACGAGCAGTACTTC. Translated: CASRFGRQGTYEQYF.

This clone occurred a few times. The V gene is TRBV29-1, the J gene TRBJ2-5; 9 bases are a match to TRBD2. Losses at the gene ends were 7 bases for V and 5 bases for J; bases not matched to a gene: 14. Germline loops: CDR1 SQVTM, CDR2 ANQGSEA. The CDR3 has 15 amino acids. This CDR3 reads CSANPPGLAGETQYF. For the CDR3, the DNA is TGCAGCGCCAACCCTCCGGGACTAGCTGGTGAGACCCAGTACTTC.

V usage is TRBV29-1 and J usage is TRBJ1-4, with D possibly matching TRBD1 (6 bases). V was shortened by 4 bases and J by 8 bases, with 8 bases between the two germline ends. The CDR3 consists of 11 residues. The germline V gene encodes CDR1 SQVTM and CDR2 ANQGSEA. The CDR3 coding sequence is TGCAGCGTTGTAACAGGGGAAAAACTGTTTTTT. It encodes CSVVTGEKLFF.

The chain couples TRBV15 to TRBJ1-1; D is undetermined. Trimming took off 0 bases at V and 1 base at J, with 3 bases between the two ends. The CDR3 is 13 amino acids. Per the germline V gene, CDR1 is LNHNV and CDR2 is YYDKDF (reference sequence). CDR3 in DNA: TGTGCCACCAGCAGAGACAGGAACACTGAAGCTTTCTTT. It codes for CATSRDRNTEAFF.

J is TRBJ2-1 and V is TRBV7-2; unclear D gene. The CDR3 spans 13 residues. The ends were cut back, 1 base at V and 6 bases at J, with 7 bases in the middle. CDR1 and CDR2 from the germline V gene are SGHTA and FQGNSA. CDR3 in DNA: TGTGCCAGCAGCTTAGTTGGCCGCAATGAGCAGTTCTTC. This translates into CASSLVGRNEQFF. Full variable domain (outside the CDR3, taken from reference TRBV7-2 and TRBJ2-1): GAGVSQSPSNKVTEKGKDVELRCDPISGHTALYWYRQSLGQGLEFLIYFQGNSAPDKSGLPSDRFSAERTGGSVSTLTIQRTQQEDSAVYLCASSLVGRNEQFFGPGTRLTVL.